This T cell receptor (beta chain) was captured by sequencing in a study of blood T cell repertoires in COVID-19. Overall study context: T cells, B-cell-depleted T cells, or PBMCs supplied cDNA or gDNA.

V gave up 6 bases and J gave up 0 bases, with 12 bases separating them. Germline CDR1 and CDR2: ENHRY and SYGVKD. The CDR3 contains 14 residues. The authors' processing: Reference gene primers were amplified, and this amplification served to estimate nucleated cell counts. The method was immunoSEQ multiplex PCR; TCRdb's version includes in-frame clones alone and lacks a portion of them. V and J calls and clone size are given by that table; D and trimming were obtained from the DNA. The sample lists 330,000 or so clones, 80% to 90% occurring once. The study counted Cohort 3 donors as recovered given two negative PCRs, clearance, or symptom resolution.

The sequenced sample consisted of PBMCs or T cells enriched from blood (not recorded which). This receptor was taken from a man younger than 40 who had recovered from COVID-19. J is TRBJ2-7 and V is TRBV10-3, with D maybe TRBD1 (5 bases). The CDR3 DNA reads TGTGCCATCAGAGACCCCAGGGTCTCCTACGAGCAGTACTTC. This encodes CAIRDPRVSYEQYF.